In its sample, the clone carrying this T cell receptor beta chain ranks as medium-sized. What it binds is unknown. The data were taken from a study of CXCR4 blockade with PD-1 therapy in pancreatic cancer. Whole-study findings and limits: Without paired alpha-beta data, shared specificity of dominant clones is unconfirmed.

With 5 bases removed from V and 4 bases from J, the gap between germline ends came to 11 bases. Germline lookup yields CDR1 MNHGY and CDR2 SAAAGT. CDR3 length: 13 residues. Method: immunoSEQ multiplex PCR; TCRdb's copy keeps in-frame clones and lacks some. The profile shows over 2,500 clones, approximately 45% of them singletons. The chain carries TRBV6-8 and TRBJ1-2, with D unresolved. Sequencing was performed on tumor tissue. This TCR derives from a human donor with pancreatic ductal adenocarcinoma. CDR3 protein: CASSERELYGYTF. CDR3 nucleotides: TGTGCCAGCAGTGAGAGAGAACTCTATGGCTACACCTTC.